These 8 T cell receptor beta chains originate from one sample sequenced in a study of OX40 agonist ivuxolimab in advanced cancers. The assay was immunoSEQ multiplex PCR, and TCRdb's table has in-frame clones only and misses some. The sample shows 60,000 to 75,000 clones, around 93% of them seen only once. Sequenced material: CD4+ or CD8+ T cells sorted from blood, taken in a trial of the OX40 agonist ivuxolimab. These receptors came from an adult with an advanced solid tumor such as melanoma, head and neck, liver or kidney cancer.

The rearrangement links TRBV14 to TRBJ2-5; TRBD2 matches at 11 bases. CDR3 length equals 17 residues. CDR1 and CDR2 (germline): SGHDN, FVKESK. V lost 1 base and J lost 4; bases outside the gene matches: 8. The DNA of the CDR3 is TGTGCCAGCAGCCAAGCGGGACTAGCGGAGAGGGGAGAGACCCAGTACTTC. This encodes CASSQAGLAERGETQYF. Supplemented by reference TRBV14 and TRBJ2-5, the full variable domain reads EAGVTQFPSHSVIEKGQTVTLRCDPISGHDNLYWYRRVMGKEIKFLLHFVKESKQDESGMPNNRFLAERTGGTYSTLKVQPAELEDSGVYFCASSQAGLAERGETQYFGPGTRLLVL.

J is TRBJ2-5 and V is TRBV7-9; the D is unclear. Trimming shortened V by 2 bases and J by 4 bases, and 8 bases separated the two germline ends. Germline V gene lookup returns CDR1 SEHNR and CDR2 FQNEAQ (reference sequence). The CDR3 is 13 amino acids. DNA of the CDR3: TGTGCCAGCAGCTTACGGGTAGGAGAGACCCAGTACTTC. It encodes CASSLRVGETQYF.

This clone occurred once. DNA for the CDR3: TGTGCCAGCACCGCCAGCTCCTACAATGAGCAGTTCTTC. Amino acid sequence: CASTASSYNEQFF. This sequence joins TRBV6-6 and TRBJ2-1; D uncertain. Germline loops: CDR1 MNHNY, CDR2 SVGAGI (reference sequence). The CDR3 has 13 amino acids. V was clipped by 7 bases and J by 0 bases, with 7 bases between them.

The chain uses TRBV2 and TRBJ1-5; D remains ambiguous. V dropped 6 bases and J dropped 2 bases, with 11 bases sitting between them. CDR1 is SNHLY, CDR2 FYNNEI, per germline. The CDR3 sequence is 14 residues long. The CDR3, as DNA: TGTGCCAGCAGAGGGTATGGCGGCAATCAGCCCCAGCATTTT. It yields the protein CASRGYGGNQPQHF.

The chain is built from TRBV5-8 and TRBJ2-3; 13 bases agree with TRBD2. V was clipped by 3 bases and J by 1 base; unmatched bases: 8. This CDR3 is built from 18 residues. Germline V gene lookup returns CDR1 SGHTS and CDR2 YDEGEE. The CDR3 protein is CASSSQSGTSGGTDTQYF. The CDR3 coding sequence is TGTGCCAGCAGCTCCCAGTCCGGGACTAGCGGGGGCACAGATACGCAGTATTTT. Full variable domain (rest looked up from reference TRBV5-8 and TRBJ2-3): EAGVTQSPTHLIKTRGQQATLRCSPISGHTSVYWYQQALGLGLQFLLWYDEGEERNRGNFPPRFSGRQFPNYSSELNVNALELEDSALYLCASSSQSGTSGGTDTQYFGPGTRLTVL.

This chain joins TRBV20-1 and TRBJ2-1; D might be TRBD1 (5 bases). The CDR3 has 11 residues. V lost 6 bases to trimming and J lost 9 bases, with 12 bases between them. Germline V lookup: CDR1 DFQATT, CDR2 SNEGSKA (reference sequence). In nucleotides, the CDR3 is TGCAGTGCGCCAGGGTTGGGTGAGCAGTTCTTC. It codes for CSAPGLGEQFF.

The rearrangement links TRBV4-3 to TRBJ2-5; 9 nucleotides agree with TRBD2. After removal of 0 bases from V and 5 bases from J, the junction contained 4 bases not matched to a gene. Germline V CDR1 and CDR2: LGHNA, YSLEER. The CDR3 is 15 amino acids. CDR3 sequence: CASSQDSGREETQYF. The CDR3 DNA reads as TGCGCCAGCAGCCAAGATAGCGGGAGAGAGGAGACCCAGTACTTC.

This chain joins TRBV30 and TRBJ1-2; D gene unclear. Germline values: CDR1 GTSNPN, CDR2 SVGIG (reference sequence). CDR3 length: 11 residues. The CDR3, as DNA: TGTCTTCGGCCTGGGAGAGGTGGCTACACCTTC. This sequence encodes CLRPGRGGYTF.